Described below is a single TCR beta chain sequence and its context. Antigen specificity is unknown. Skipping T cell sorting, the study isolated total RNA directly from whole blood. CDR3 length equals 14 residues. In germline, CDR1 is MDHEN, CDR2 SYDVKM. The sample comes from a study of monozygotic twins with inflammatory bowel disease. Total RNA amounting to about 3,600 ng went into each TCR library. Using the 5' RACE reads, TCRdb records one entry per CDR3 protein without DNA. The sample features fewer than 200,000 distinct CDR3 sequences, with under 3.5% in its top ten. Study findings and constraints: IBD patients, compared with healthy twins, shared fewer clonotypes with others (especially with disease activity). On the inverse Simpson index, IBD patients scored lower for TCRbeta diversity than healthy co-twins.

V usage is TRBV28 and J usage is TRBJ2-4; TCRdb names TRBD1, which stays unverified in the absence of DNA. Sequences were obtained from blood. The receptor was isolated from a human donor with ulcerative colitis or Crohn's disease, or a healthy co-twin of an affected twin (not recorded which). CDR3 region: CASSGSGNKNIQYF.